This T cell receptor beta chain emerged from a study of cytomegalovirus exposure and HLA in healthy donors. General study results and limits: Analysis performed later found about 18,000 TCR beta sequences associated with HLA alleles at 0.05 false discovery rate. Some public TCRs appeared in many individuals, while most sequences were rare.

Amplification used 60 Vbeta primers and 13 Jbeta primers. Measured with immunoSEQ multiplex PCR; TCRdb has only the in-frame clones, and not every one. The sample includes about 190,000 clones, roughly 79% of them seen just once. A word on this clone: The antigen is unknown.

This clonotype originated in a woman aged 18-29 years in good health and CMV-seronegative. The sample comprised PBMCs.

CDR3 DNA sequence: TGTGCCAGCAGTTTATCGCCGGGGGGCAAGACTGAAGCTTTCTTT. Its protein product is CASSLSPGGKTEAFF. The chain links TRBV27 to TRBJ1-1, with D perhaps TRBD1 (6 bases). Per germline, CDR1 MNHEY and CDR2 SMNVEV (reference sequence). The CDR3 covers 15 residues. The V and J ends lost 0 bases and 5 bases respectively, with 13 bases between them.